This TCR beta chain appears in the sequencing data of a study of CXCR3-negative and CXCR3-positive naive CD8 T cells. CDR3 length equals 15 residues. CDR1 SEHNR and CDR2 FQNEAQ come from the germline V gene (reference sequence). According to its frequency, this clonotype is medium-sized. Sorting was done in triplicate for each CD8+ T cell subset (300,000 cells each). The TRB libraries of cDNA were built by UMI-labeled 5' RACE. Reanalyzing the 5' RACE reads, TCRdb keeps one entry per CDR3 protein, without DNA. Its clone listing holds thousands of distinct CDR3 sequences. The TCR sequence derives from a human donor in good health. Some clones in this sample may be carry-over from other donors' samples. The chain has TRBV7-9 and TRBJ2-1. The sample consisted of naive CXCR3- CD8+ T cells from blood. Documented subset: CD45RO-CCR7+CD27+CD95- naive CD8+ T cells lacking CXCR3 (TNR3-). Here the CDR3 reads CASSLAAGSYNEQFF.